This TCR beta chain was identified in a study of vaccination and CD4 T cells after COVID-19. About this clonotype itself: Its antigen is as yet unknown.

Treatment noted: roughly ten-day PBMC culture with coronavirus spike peptide pools or control peptides (ViraFEST assay). The unexposed donor provided CD4+ T cells, which were taken before the COVID-19 pandemic (2011-2018). The CDR3 is 12 amino acids. The V segment lost 6 bases and the J segment 7 bases; nucleotides outside the gene matches: 6. Per the germline V gene, CDR1 is DFQATT and CDR2 is SNEGSKA (reference sequence). The Oncomine TCR Beta short-read assay sequenced DNA from cultured CD4+ T cells. Each CDR3 protein gets one entry after TCRdb re-called the PCR reads with MiXCR. The data contain 6,500 to 10,000 distinct CDR3 sequences, about 42% of them singletons.

This chain joins TRBV20-1 and TRBJ1-1, with 9 positions matching TRBD1. The clonotype originates from a human donor in good health. Sequenced material: CD4+ T cells from blood, cultured in vitro. In DNA form, the CDR3 reads TGCAGTGCAACAGGGGGCCAGGGTGAAGCTTTCTTT. This translates into CSATGGQGEAFF.